Only a few counts were recorded for the clone carrying this TCR beta chain. Its antigen is not known. J was trimmed by 5 bases and V by 9 bases; bases with no gene match: 11. CDR1 is MNHNS and CDR2 is SASEGT in the germline V gene. The CDR3 extends over 14 amino acids. The data originate from a study of identical twins. Whole-study results and caveats: For out-of-frame beta sequences, excess twin sharing was weaker. There was more out-of-frame TCR alpha sharing in monozygotic twins than models estimated.

TCRdb ran MiXCR on the 5' RACE reads and lists one entry per CDR3 protein. The sample shows 350,000 to 600,000 distinct CDR3 sequences, 12% to 15% of them seen only once. This same sample was also part of a study on yellow fever vaccine responses in identical twins.

This rearrangement joins TRBV6-1 to TRBJ2-5; 8 bases match TRBD2. What was sequenced was CD4+ T cells sorted from blood. The sequence came from a woman aged 18-29 years in good health. DNA for the CDR3: TGTGCCAGTGAATCGATACTAGCGGAGGAGACCCAGTACTTC. Translation: CASESILAEETQYF.